Presented here are 15 T cell receptor beta chains from one specimen sequenced in a study of shared clonotypes between healthy human individuals. TCRdb keeps only in-frame clones here, not all; method: immunoSEQ multiplex PCR. The sample yields about 2.4 million clones, more than 80% seen once. The sequenced material came from naive CD4+ T cells sorted from blood. Regarding subset: CD45RA+ positively selected. Source of these receptors: a man between 18 and 29 years old in good health.

This chain joins TRBV5-8 and TRBJ2-3; 13 nucleotides line up with TRBD2. V shed 5 bases, J shed 5 bases, and the junction held 8 bases outside the gene matches. The CDR3 runs 16 residues. The germline V gene encodes CDR1 SGHTS and CDR2 YDEGEE. CDR3 DNA sequence: TGTGCCAGCAGTCTAGGACTAGCGGGAGTCGGAGATACGCAGTATTTT. Its protein product is CASSLGLAGVGDTQYF.

CDR3 protein: CASSTRSYEQYF. CDR3 DNA sequence: TGTGCCAGCAGCACAAGGTCCTACGAGCAGTACTTC. This chain uses TRBV7-2 with TRBJ2-7; no clear D gene. V gave up 5 bases and J gave up 1 base, with 6 bases separating them. Germline lookup yields CDR1 SGHTA and CDR2 FQGNSA. There are 12 residues in the CDR3.

The chain joins TRBV18 to TRBJ2-3; 11 nucleotides agree with TRBD2. The CDR3 is 15 amino acids. Germline V gives CDR1 KGHSH, CDR2 LQKENI. The ends lost 4 bases at V and 4 bases at J; junction bases unmatched: 4. The chain's CDR3 is CASSLTSGVSDTQYF. The CDR3 DNA is TGTGCCAGCTCACTGACTAGCGGGGTTTCAGATACGCAGTATTTT.

The rearrangement joins TRBV7-8 to TRBJ2-5; 10 positions agree with TRBD1. V lost 5 bases, J lost 3 bases, and 21 bases stayed unmatched. Germline loops: CDR1 SGHVS, CDR2 FQNEAQ. The CDR3 loop spans 20 amino acids. The CDR3 bases are TGTGCCAGCAGCAGAAACAGTGTTGACAGGGGGCGAATGAGTGAAGAGACCCAGTACTTC. It encodes CASSRNSVDRGRMSEETQYF.

With regard to this clone: A junction end diverges from the germline sequence, so it may reflect a read error. This rearrangement joins TRBV10-3 to TRBJ2-7; 7 positions agree with TRBD2. Germline lookup yields CDR1 ENHRY and CDR2 SYGVKD. The CDR3 spans 13 residues. The CDR3 region is CASSELRETEQYF. The CDR3 coding sequence is TGTGCCAGCAGTGAATTGCGGGAGACCGAGCAGTACTTC.

The rearrangement uses TRBV12-5 and TRBJ2-2; possible D gene TRBD2, 5 bases. The CDR3 length is 16 residues. Germline assignment: CDR1 LGHNT and CDR2 FRNRAP. V was clipped by 0 bases and J by 6 bases, with 14 bases between them. CDR3 loop: CASGLVRWESAGELFF. As DNA, the CDR3 is TGTGCTAGTGGTTTGGTCAGGTGGGAGTCCGCCGGGGAGCTGTTTTTT.

This chain uses TRBV10-3 with TRBJ2-5; the match to TRBD2 covers 11 bases. The CDR3 loop spans 15 amino acids. The germline CDR1 and CDR2 sequences are ENHRY and SYGVKD. V trimming: 6 bases; J trimming: 3 bases; junction bases outside the gene matches: 6. CDR3 DNA sequence: TGTGCCATCAGGGTAGCGGGAGGGCCTGAAGAGACCCAGTACTTC. Its translation is CAIRVAGGPEETQYF.

V and J are TRBV19 and TRBJ2-2; D is uncertain. The CDR3 has 12 amino acids. Trimming left V 5 bases short and J 4 bases short, with 5 bases between. The germline gives CDR1 LNHDA, CDR2 SQIVND (reference sequence). The CDR3 DNA reads TGTGCCAGTAGTGTTTTCACCGGGGAGCTGTTTTTT. Its translation: CASSVFTGELFF. The full variable domain, completed using reference TRBV19 and TRBJ2-2, is DGGITQSPKYLFRKEGQNVTLSCEQNLNHDAMYWYRQDPGQGLRLIYYSQIVNDFQKGDIAEGYSVSREKKESFPLTVTSAQKNPTAFYLCASSVFTGELFFGEGSRLTVL.

V usage is TRBV6-6 and J usage is TRBJ1-1; D uncertain. Looked up from germline, CDR1 is MNHNY and CDR2 is SVGAGI (reference sequence). The CDR3 covers 13 residues. Trimming stripped 6 bases from V and 0 bases from J, with 8 bases between. Here the CDR3 reads CASRLTMNTEAFF. Here the CDR3 DNA reads TGTGCCAGCAGACTTACGATGAACACTGAAGCTTTCTTT.

This sequence joins TRBV7-6 and TRBJ2-5; 7 positions match TRBD1. This CDR3 has 13 amino acids. Losses at the gene ends were 4 bases for V and 5 bases for J; bases not matched to a gene: 4. CDR1 and CDR2 (germline): SGHVS, FNYEAQ. CDR3 region: CASSSGGLETQYF. The CDR3 region has the DNA TGTGCCAGCAGCTCAGGGGGATTGGAGACCCAGTACTTC.

The chain links TRBV13 to TRBJ2-3, with D possibly being TRBD1 or TRBD2 (5 bases each). CDR1 and CDR2 (germline): PRHDT, FYEKMQ (reference sequence). V was clipped by 7 bases and J by 9 bases, with 20 bases between them. The CDR3 extends over 14 amino acids. CDR3 in amino acids: CASNEGRAGGTQYF. CDR3 coding DNA: TGTGCCAGCAACGAGGGCAGGGCCGGAGGAACGCAGTATTTT.

The V and J genes are TRBV5-1 and TRBJ2-6; possible D gene TRBD2, 6 bases. This CDR3 comprises 16 residues. Germline CDR1 and CDR2: SGHRS and YFSETQ. Deletions cut 3 bases from V and 0 bases from J, with 10 bases between. CDR3 amino acids: CASSWGESSGANVLTF. As DNA, the CDR3 is TGCGCCAGCAGCTGGGGGGAGAGCTCTGGGGCCAACGTCCTGACTTTC.

The rearrangement uses TRBV6-4 and TRBJ1-6, with 9 positions matching TRBD1. With 9 bases clipped from V and 6 bases from J, the junction kept 12 bases outside the gene matches. Germline V gives CDR1 MRHNA, CDR2 SNTAGT. The CDR3 loop spans 16 amino acids. The CDR3 protein is CARPRTGAYSNSPLHF. The DNA for the CDR3 is TGTGCCAGACCTAGGACAGGGGCCTACTCTAATTCACCCCTCCACTTT.

This clone appeared a single time. The chain joins TRBV29-1 to TRBJ2-3; D not certain. The V gene's germline CDR1 is SQVTM and CDR2 ANQGSEA. The CDR3 runs to 9 residues. The V gene lost 8 bases and the J gene lost 6 bases, with 6 bases spanning the gap. This chain's CDR3 is CSSGDTQYF. The CDR3 region has the DNA TGCAGCTCCGGGGATACGCAGTATTTT.

The chain carries TRBV4-1 and TRBJ2-2; TRBD2 is a possible D gene (6 bases). V dropped 4 bases and J dropped 8 bases, with 17 bases sitting between them. Germline assignment: CDR1 MGHRA and CDR2 YSYEKL. The CDR3 consists of 15 residues. The DNA for the CDR3 is TGCGCCAGCAGCCCGTCCTCAGGTCGGGGGGGGGAGCTGTTTTTT. Translating it yields CASSPSSGRGGELFF.